This record covers a single T cell receptor (beta chain). This record belongs to a study of blood T cell repertoires in COVID-19. Study at large: The cDNA or gDNA used as material had been derived from T cells, B-cell-depleted T cells, or PBMCs.

Sequencing used immunoSEQ multiplex PCR; TCRdb keeps in-frame clones, though not all of them. This table holds 100,000 to 150,000 clones, approximately 89% found once. The V end was cut by 6 bases, the J end by 8 bases, with 19 bases between. The CDR3 loop spans 15 amino acids. CDR1 and CDR2 (germline): MDHEN, SYDVKM. The sequence was collected from a woman between 55 and 75 years old with acute or convalescent COVID-19. The chain is built from TRBV28 and TRBJ1-4; a possible D gene is TRBD1 (5 bases). The source material was peripheral blood. CDR3 coding DNA: TGTGCCAGCAGCTTACCCGGGGGAGGGGAGGAAAAACTGTTTTTT. It specifies CASSLPGGGEEKLFF.